This is a list of T cell receptor beta chains from one sample in a study of neoadjuvant anti-PD-1 for oral cavity cancer. TCRdb's table, derived via immunoSEQ multiplex PCR, lists solely in-frame clones and lacks some. The sample shows some 13,000 clones, roughly 60% of them seen only once. Sequencing was performed on tumor tissue, taken before nivolumab (anti-PD-1) treatment. The receptors originated from a person aged 40 to 85 with oral cavity squamous cell carcinoma. The donor label of this sample is uncertain. CDR3s include the opening cysteine and the closing phenylalanine or tryptophan. A D gene is named only where the DNA matches it firmly. Clone size, where shown, is once, few, many, or a class for clones that have expanded.

clone_size d_call j_call v_call cdr3_nt cdr3_aa
- - TRBJ2-5 TRBV5-6 TGTGCCAGCAGCTCCCGACCAGAGACCCAGTACTTC CASSSRPETQYF
few - TRBJ1-5 TRBV19 TGTGCCAGTAGGGATCTCCGGAGCAATCAGCCCCAGCATTTT CASRDLRSNQPQHF
- - TRBJ2-7 TRBV5-5 TGTGCCACCAATCCCGGACACTCATCCTACGAGCAGTACTTC CATNPGHSSYEQYF
- - TRBJ1-1 TRBV6-6 TGTGCCAGCAGCCCCTTAGGGGACCTTACTGAAGCTTTCTTT CASSPLGDLTEAFF
- - TRBJ1-6 TRBV5-3 TGTGCCAGAAGCTGGGGTTTGTTATGGAAATCACCCCTCCACTTT CARSWGLLWKSPLHF
- - TRBJ2-5 TRBV29-1 TGCAGCGCCACACGGGGGAACCAAGAGACCCAGTACTTC CSATRGNQETQYF
once - TRBJ1-5 TRBV19 TGTGCCAGTAGTATAGGGGGCACCCGGACCCCCAATCAGCCCCAGCATTTT CASSIGGTRTPNQPQHF
- - TRBJ2-5 TRBV7-7 TGTGCTAGCAGCTTAGACAGACAAGAGACCCAGTACTTC CASSLDRQETQYF
- - TRBJ1-2 TRBV30 TGTGCCTGGAGTGCGACAGTAGGGGGCTACACCTTC CAWSATVGGYTF
- - TRBJ2-7 TRBV6-5 TGTGCCAGCAGTTACAATCGGGGCTACGAGCAGTACTTC CASSYNRGYEQYF
- - TRBJ2-5 TRBV19 TGTGCCACAGGGACAACTCAGAGGGGGACCCAGTACTTC CATGTTQRGTQYF
- TRBD1 TRBJ1-5 TRBV7-6 TGTGCCAGCAGCTTGACAGGGAATCAGCCCCAGCATTTT CASSLTGNQPQHF
- - TRBJ1-1 TRBV5-4 TGTGCCAGCAGCATGAACACTGAAGCTTTCTTT CASSMNTEAFF
- - TRBJ1-2 TRBV5-4 TGTGCCAGCAGCTCAATGGGTTCAGGGTCCCTTCCTTATGGCTACACCTTC CASSSMGSGSLPYGYTF
- - TRBJ1-5 TRBV18 TGTGCCAGCTCGCCCTTACGGACGGATAGCAATCAGCCCCAGCATTTT CASSPLRTDSNQPQHF
- - TRBJ2-1 TRBV7-2 TGTGCCAGCAGCTTCGGGGTGGGGCAGTTCTTC CASSFGVGQFF
- - TRBJ1-1 TRBV5-1 TGCGCCAGCAGCTTGGCGGGATCCATGAACACTGAAGCTTTCTTT CASSLAGSMNTEAFF
- TRBD2 TRBJ2-7 TRBV14 TGTGCCAGCAGCCAAGATCAAATAAGCGGGAGCCCCTACGAGCAGTACTTC CASSQDQISGSPYEQYF
- - TRBJ2-3 TRBV5-1 TGCGCCAGCAGCTCCGCGGGCAGTATCACAGATACGCAGTATTTT CASSSAGSITDTQYF
medium-sized - TRBJ2-3 TRBV29-1 TGCAGCGTCTTAAGGGGGGATACGCAGTATTTT CSVLRGDTQYF
few TRBD2 TRBJ2-1 TRBV10-1 TGCGCCAGCAGTGAGTCCGCTAGCGGGACTTACAATGAGCAGTTCTTC CASSESASGTYNEQFF
- - TRBJ2-7 TRBV27 TGTGCCAGCAGAGGCCTCACGGCAGCAGAGGGCTACGAGCAGTACTTC CASRGLTAAEGYEQYF
- - TRBJ2-7 TRBV19 TGTGCCAGTACCAGTCCCTCCTACGAGCAGTACTTC CASTSPSYEQYF
- TRBD2 TRBJ2-1 TRBV5-1 TGCGCCAGCTTAGCGGGGGTCTTTTCAAGGAATGAGCAGTTCTTC CASLAGVFSRNEQFF